Listed here are 30 T cell receptor beta chains from one sample, sequenced in a study of control samples from healthy donors and cancer patients. Sequencing used immunoSEQ multiplex PCR; TCRdb keeps in-frame clones, though not all of them. The table shows fewer than 95,000 clones, with 75% to 95% occurring only once. Sequenced: blood. The receptors were sampled from a man aged 30 to 39 in good health.

The chain is built from TRBV4-1 and TRBJ2-7, with 14 positions matching TRBD2. The CDR3 is 15 amino acids. Looked up from germline, CDR1 is MGHRA and CDR2 is YSYEKL. Trimming cost V 1 base and J 6 bases; bases outside gene matches: 2. This CDR3 reads CASSQGLAGGPEQYF. CDR3 nucleotide sequence: TGCGCCAGCAGCCAAGGACTAGCGGGAGGGCCCGAGCAGTACTTC.

A single count supports this clone. This rearrangement joins TRBV19 to TRBJ2-2; TRBD1 matches 9 bases. With V trimmed by 3 bases and J by 1 base, 3 bases remained unmatched. CDR1 and CDR2 from the germline V gene are LNHDA and SQIVND (reference sequence). This CDR3 has 16 residues. In nucleotides, the CDR3 is TGTGCCAGTAGTATTAGGGACAGGGAGAACACCGGGGAGCTGTTTTTT. Its protein product is CASSIRDRENTGELFF.

In DNA form, the CDR3 reads TGTGCCAGCAGTTTATCTGCTTGGGGGGATAGCAATCAGCCCCAGCATTTT. It codes for CASSLSAWGDSNQPQHF. This chain links TRBV27 with TRBJ1-5, with a possible D match to TRBD1 (5 bases). The CDR3 extends over 17 amino acids. The V and J ends lost 0 bases and 0 bases respectively, with 12 bases between them. Germline V lookup: CDR1 MNHEY, CDR2 SMNVEV (reference sequence).

This chain connects TRBV5-4 to TRBJ1-1; tentatively, D is TRBD1 (5 bases). CDR3 length equals 14 residues. V lost 4 bases and J 4 bases, leaving 14 bases between the germline ends. The germline gives CDR1 SGHNT, CDR2 YYREEE (reference sequence). The DNA for the CDR3 is TGTGCCAGCAGCGTAACTTCAGGGACCACTGAAGCTTTCTTT. Encoded protein: CASSVTSGTTEAFF.

V is TRBV2 and J is TRBJ2-3; D could derive from TRBD1 or TRBD2 (7 bases each). Trimming pared 4 bases from V and 5 bases from J, leaving 19 bases between. The CDR3 loop spans 16 amino acids. CDR1 is SNHLY, CDR2 FYNNEI, per germline. The CDR3 loop reads CASSGGDRLAGDTQYF. CDR3 nucleotides: TGTGCCAGCAGTGGGGGGGACAGACTAGCTGGAGATACGCAGTATTTT.

To note about this clone: At one boundary the junction diverges from the germline segment, which might be a read error. V usage is TRBV3-1 (or the pseudogene TRBV3-2) and J usage is TRBJ2-3; TRBD2 matches 13 bases. The germline V gene has CDR1 LGHDT and CDR2 YNNKEL (reference sequence). The CDR3 is 17 residues long. DNA for the CDR3: TGTGCCGGCAGCCAAGATCCGACTAGCGGGGGGCCGGGTACGCAGTATTTT. This sequence encodes CAGSQDPTSGGPGTQYF.

This chain links TRBV5-1 with TRBJ1-4; D unclear. V dropped 4 bases and J dropped 0 bases, with 10 bases sitting between them. The germline gives CDR1 SGHRS, CDR2 YFSETQ. CDR3 length: 15 amino acids. The CDR3 loop reads CASSIDGATNEKLFF. The CDR3 DNA sequence: TGCGCCAGCAGCATTGACGGCGCAACTAATGAAAAACTGTTTTTT.

V usage is TRBV5-6 and J usage is TRBJ1-4; TRBD1 matches at 7 bases. CDR1 and CDR2 (germline): SGHDT, YYEEEE. CDR3 length: 15 residues. V lost 3 bases and J lost 8; bases outside the gene matches: 10. The CDR3 DNA reads TGTGCCAGCAGCTCGAAGACAGGGCTCCTGGAAAAACTGTTTTTT. This translates into CASSSKTGLLEKLFF.

The chain recombines TRBV6-5 with TRBJ2-5; TRBD1 matches 12 bases. The CDR3 extends over 14 amino acids. Germline lookup yields CDR1 MNHEY and CDR2 SVGAGI. J was trimmed by 5 bases and V by 8 bases; bases with no gene match: 6. The CDR3 DNA reads as TGTGCCAGCGGGGACAGGGGGCCGGTTGAGACCCAGTACTTC. It is translated as CASGDRGPVETQYF.

This clone was seen just once. The genes are TRBV18 and TRBJ1-1; 8 bases agree with TRBD1. Germline V gene data show CDR1 as KGHSH and CDR2 as LQKENI. The CDR3 length is 12 residues. V lost 3 bases to trimming and J lost 7 bases; unmatched junction nucleotides: 1. The DNA of the CDR3 is TGTGCCAGCTCACCGGACAGGGTTGAAGCTTTCTTT. This translates into CASSPDRVEAFF. Based on the CDR3 plus reference TRBV18 and TRBJ1-1, the full variable domain is NAGVMQNPRHLVRRRGQEARLRCSPMKGHSHVYWYRQLPEEGLKFMVYLQKENIIDESGMPKERFSAEFPKEGPSILRIQQVVRGDSAAYFCASSPDRVEAFFGQGTRLTVV.

V gene TRBV9 combines with J gene TRBJ2-3; tentatively, D is TRBD2 (6 bases). Germline CDR1 reads SGDLS; CDR2 reads YYNGEE. The CDR3 has 16 residues. Trimming cost V 3 bases and J 2 bases, with 16 bases left between them. This chain's CDR3 is CASSAFSGYPTDTQYF. The CDR3 coding sequence is TGTGCCAGCAGCGCCTTTAGCGGCTACCCCACAGATACGCAGTATTTT.

The V and J genes are TRBV1 and TRBJ1-2; the table's D call TRBD1 went unverified against the DNA. TRBV1 represents a pseudogene. CDR3 length equals 15 residues. CDR3 region: CTSSHRDRTLCGYTF. The CDR3 region has the DNA TGCACCAGCAGCCATAGGGACAGGACCTTATGTGGCTACACCTTC.

This clone occurred a few times. The chain has TRBV5-5 and TRBJ2-7, with D possibly matching TRBD1 (5 bases). V was clipped by 3 bases and J by 5 bases, with 18 bases between them. The length of the CDR3 is 15 residues. Germline lookup yields CDR1 SGHKS and CDR2 YYEKEE (reference sequence). The CDR3 nucleotides are TGTGCCAGCAGCTCATTGCAGGGATTTCTCGACGAGCAGTACTTC. Translated, it gives CASSSLQGFLDEQYF. Based on the CDR3 plus reference TRBV5-5 and TRBJ2-7, the full variable domain is DAGVTQSPTHLIKTRGQQVTLRCSPISGHKSVSWYQQVLGQGPQFIFQYYEKEERGRGNFPDRFSARQFPNYSSELNVNALLLGDSALYLCASSSLQGFLDEQYFGPGTRLTVT.

This rearrangement joins TRBV5-1 to TRBJ1-1; 7 nucleotides line up with TRBD1. Germline V gene data show CDR1 as SGHRS and CDR2 as YFSETQ. V shed 0 bases, J shed 3 bases, and the junction held 2 bases outside the gene matches. CDR3 length: 14 residues. CDR3 residues: CASSLGQGHTEAFF. CDR3 DNA: TGCGCCAGCAGCTTGGGACAGGGCCACACTGAAGCTTTCTTT.

The genes are TRBV13 and TRBJ2-2, with a tentative D call TRBD2 (6 bases). Germline V gene lookup returns CDR1 PRHDT and CDR2 FYEKMQ (reference sequence). Trimming pared 3 bases from V and 3 bases from J, leaving 8 bases between. This CDR3 spans 14 amino acids. The CDR3 sequence: CASSFGGDTGELFF. The CDR3 DNA follows: TGTGCCAGCAGCTTCGGAGGGGACACCGGGGAGCTGTTTTTT.

The chain links TRBV10-2 to TRBJ1-1; D is unclear. The CDR3 covers 13 residues. Trimming took 0 bases from V and 9 from J, leaving 11 bases between them. Per germline, CDR1 WSHSY and CDR2 SAAADI. DNA for the CDR3: TGCGCCAGCAGTGAGTCCAATTGGGTGAAAGCTTTCTTT. Translation gives CASSESNWVKAFF.

The V call is TRBV24-1, the J call TRBJ1-5, with TRBD1 matching 7 bases. The V gene's germline CDR1 is KGHDR and CDR2 SFDVKD. The CDR3 covers 15 residues. Trimming cost V 2 bases and J 4 bases; bases outside gene matches: 4. The CDR3 loop is CATSDSGTVNQPQHF. The DNA for the CDR3 is TGTGCCACCAGTGATTCCGGGACAGTGAATCAGCCCCAGCATTTT.

J is TRBJ2-1 and V is TRBV5-5, with TRBD1 matching over 12 bases. This CDR3 contains 19 residues. Germline-derived CDR1 and CDR2 are SGHKS and YYEKEE (reference sequence). Germline trimming cut 2 bases from V and 7 bases from J; bases unmatched to any gene: 16. CDR3 amino acids: CASSFTGTGGISIGNEQFF. The DNA of the CDR3 is TGTGCCAGCAGCTTTACCGGGACAGGGGGCATATCGATTGGGAATGAGCAGTTCTTC.

The chain joins TRBV7-2 to TRBJ2-1; D is possibly TRBD2 (5 bases). The CDR3 has 16 amino acids. V gave up 1 base and J gave up 2 bases, with 12 bases separating them. Germline CDR1 is SGHTA and CDR2 is FQGNSA. The CDR3 coding sequence is TGTGCCAGCAGCTTAGTGCCGGGCGGGCCCTACAATGAGCAGTTCTTC. Protein product: CASSLVPGGPYNEQFF. Together with reference TRBV7-2 and TRBJ2-1, the CDR3 gives the full variable domain: GAGVSQSPSNKVTEKGKDVELRCDPISGHTALYWYRQSLGQGLEFLIYFQGNSAPDKSGLPSDRFSAERTGGSVSTLTIQRTQQEDSAVYLCASSLVPGGPYNEQFFGPGTRLTVL.

The chain has TRBV9 and TRBJ2-3, with D tentatively TRBD2 (6 bases). Trimming removed 4 bases at V and 2 bases at J, with 11 bases between. Germline V gene lookup returns CDR1 SGDLS and CDR2 YYNGEE. The CDR3 contains 14 residues. DNA of the CDR3: TGTGCCAGCAGCCCGGGACTTGCCACAGATACGCAGTATTTT. This codes for CASSPGLATDTQYF.

The rearrangement links TRBV18 to TRBJ2-2; D call uncertain. The CDR3 is 15 residues long. Germline values: CDR1 KGHSH, CDR2 LQKENI. V gave up 1 base and J gave up 0 bases, with 6 bases separating them. In DNA form, the CDR3 reads TGTGCCAGCTCACCACTGGGTGCGAACACCGGGGAGCTGTTTTTT. Amino acid sequence: CASSPLGANTGELFF.

This chain uses TRBV7-9 with TRBJ2-1, with 9 bases that match TRBD2. The CDR3 covers 15 residues. Germline V CDR1 and CDR2: SEHNR, FQNEAQ (reference sequence). The junction had 10 bases not matched to a gene; V was cut back by 5 bases and J by 8 bases. In nucleotides, the CDR3 is TGTGCCAGCAGCGCGCGGGGGGGCCTGTCCGATGAGCAGTTCTTC. It codes for CASSARGGLSDEQFF.

The chain links TRBV2 to TRBJ1-3; the D gene is possibly TRBD1 (5 bases). V lost 4 bases and J 4 bases, leaving 11 bases between the germline ends. Germline assignment: CDR1 SNHLY and CDR2 FYNNEI. CDR3 length: 14 residues. CDR3 sequence reads: CASSGQGEGNTIYF. DNA of the CDR3: TGTGCCAGCAGTGGTCAGGGTGAGGGAAACACCATATATTTT. The variable domain in full, completed from reference TRBV2 and TRBJ1-3, reads EPEVTQTPSHQVTQMGQEVILRCVPISNHLYFYWYRQILGQKVEFLVSFYNNEISEKSEIFDDQFSVERPDGSNFTLKIRSTKLEDSAMYFCASSGQGEGNTIYFGEGSWLTVV.

The J gene is TRBJ2-1, the V gene TRBV10-2, with 7 bases aligning to TRBD2. Germline trimming cut 8 bases from V and 0 bases from J; bases unmatched to any gene: 10. Germline V gene lookup returns CDR1 WSHSY and CDR2 SAAADI. The CDR3 spans 16 residues. CDR3 DNA sequence: TGCGCCAGCCTGACGGCGGGGGTGCCCTCCTACAATGAGCAGTTCTTC. Amino acids: CASLTAGVPSYNEQFF.

The rearrangement links TRBV4-1 to TRBJ1-4; a weak D match, TRBD1 (5 bases). This CDR3 comprises 15 residues. The germline CDR1 and CDR2 sequences are MGHRA and YSYEKL. V shed 2 bases and J shed 10 bases, with 17 bases lying between them. The CDR3 nucleotides are TGCGCCAGCAGCCAATCAGTTGGTCTGGGGGGAAAACTGTTTTTT. Translated: CASSQSVGLGGKLFF.

The chain carries TRBV6-5 and TRBJ2-7; tentative D call: TRBD2 (5 bases). From germline, CDR1 is MNHEY and CDR2 SVGAGI. CDR3 length: 14 amino acids. V was trimmed by 3 bases and J by 4 bases, leaving 13 bases between them. The CDR3 reads CASSYSDRRYEQYF. DNA for the CDR3: TGTGCCAGCAGTTATAGCGATCGACGATACGAGCAGTACTTC.

The V and J genes are TRBV29-1 and TRBJ1-1; the D gene is possibly TRBD1 (5 bases). The CDR3 totals 13 residues. Germline V CDR1 and CDR2: SQVTM, ANQGSEA. Trimming removed 6 bases at V and 0 bases at J, with 11 bases between. The CDR3 sequence: CSVGTGVNTEAFF. The CDR3 DNA is TGCAGCGTCGGTACAGGCGTGAACACTGAAGCTTTCTTT.

The V gene is TRBV7-9, the J gene TRBJ2-7, with a tentative D call TRBD1 (6 bases). Germline V CDR1 and CDR2: SEHNR, FQNEAQ (reference sequence). The CDR3 is 14 residues long. Deletions cut 3 bases from V and 2 bases from J, with 11 bases between. CDR3 in DNA: TGTGCCAGCAGCTTCAAACAGGGCCCCTACGAGCAGTACTTC. It encodes CASSFKQGPYEQYF.

This rearrangement joins TRBV28 to TRBJ2-5; perhaps TRBD1 as D (5 bases). The CDR3 totals 13 residues. V lost 6 bases and J 7 bases, leaving 15 bases between the germline ends. CDR1 MDHEN and CDR2 SYDVKM come from the germline V gene. CDR3 loop: CASSQGVPGTQYF. The CDR3 DNA reads as TGTGCCAGCAGCCAAGGGGTTCCAGGGACCCAGTACTTC.

The rearrangement links TRBV6-5 to TRBJ2-5; possibly TRBD2 for D (6 bases). Germline CDR1 reads MNHEY; CDR2 reads SVGAGI. V was cut by 7 bases and J by 5 bases, with 20 bases left in between. The CDR3 contains 15 residues. In nucleotides, the CDR3 is TGTGCCAGCAACGGGGTTTGGGGGGACGGGGAGACCCAGTACTTC. It translates to CASNGVWGDGETQYF.